Here is one T cell receptor beta chain with its context. As yet, its antigen is unknown. Germline assignment: CDR1 SGHTA and CDR2 FQGTGA. The CDR3 is 11 amino acids. V dropped 6 bases and J dropped 2 bases, with 4 bases sitting between them. Participants with major medical conditions, Axis I/II comorbidities, regular medication or illicit drug use were excluded. This entry belongs to a study of untreated major depressive disorder. Regarding the study as a whole: TRBV25-01 and TRBV02-01 followed the flow pattern without significance. In every subject, the five largest TRBV05-01 clones were private. The sequencing tests were limited to three preselected Vbeta families. Compared with controls, depressed patients showed more TRBV05-01 (Vbeta 5.1) usage in CD4+ T cells.

TCRdb's table, derived via immunoSEQ multiplex PCR, lists solely in-frame clones and lacks some. The table shows 25,000 to 30,000 clones, with roughly nine tenths occurring only once. The rearrangement uses TRBV7-3 and TRBJ2-5; D gene ambiguous. What was sequenced was CD4+ T cells from PBMCs. The origin of this receptor is a woman aged 30 to 39 with major depressive disorder. This CDR3 reads CASRKQETQYF. The CDR3 DNA reads as TGTGCCAGCAGAAAACAAGAGACCCAGTACTTC.